This T cell receptor beta chain was captured in a study of early T cells in non-severe SARS-CoV-2 infection. As for the study in general: Unsorted whole blood bulk RNA was sequenced, with unpaired chains. Findings of the study overall: The study's VDJdb matching favored anti-spike CD8 responses and missed private and CD4 specificities.

Tagging with unique molecular identifiers was applied to individual cDNA molecules. TCRdb fed the 5' RACE reads into MiXCR, producing one record per CDR3 protein. The sample gives 40,000 or so distinct CDR3 sequences, nearly 6% of which show up once; 7.6% is in the top ten. A remark on this clonotype: Antigen specificity is unknown.

Trimming pared 4 bases from V and 3 bases from J, leaving 14 bases between. Per germline, CDR1 MGHDK and CDR2 SYGVNS. The length of the CDR3 is 15 residues. The specimen was whole blood. The chain uses TRBV25-1 and TRBJ2-3; D is possibly TRBD1 (5 bases). The clonotype originates from an adult who was a healthcare worker with PCR-confirmed SARS-CoV-2 infection or an uninfected control (not recorded which). CDR3 in amino acids: CASSVQGSSTDTQYF. The CDR3 DNA is TGTGCCAGCAGTGTCCAGGGTAGCAGTACAGATACGCAGTATTTT.